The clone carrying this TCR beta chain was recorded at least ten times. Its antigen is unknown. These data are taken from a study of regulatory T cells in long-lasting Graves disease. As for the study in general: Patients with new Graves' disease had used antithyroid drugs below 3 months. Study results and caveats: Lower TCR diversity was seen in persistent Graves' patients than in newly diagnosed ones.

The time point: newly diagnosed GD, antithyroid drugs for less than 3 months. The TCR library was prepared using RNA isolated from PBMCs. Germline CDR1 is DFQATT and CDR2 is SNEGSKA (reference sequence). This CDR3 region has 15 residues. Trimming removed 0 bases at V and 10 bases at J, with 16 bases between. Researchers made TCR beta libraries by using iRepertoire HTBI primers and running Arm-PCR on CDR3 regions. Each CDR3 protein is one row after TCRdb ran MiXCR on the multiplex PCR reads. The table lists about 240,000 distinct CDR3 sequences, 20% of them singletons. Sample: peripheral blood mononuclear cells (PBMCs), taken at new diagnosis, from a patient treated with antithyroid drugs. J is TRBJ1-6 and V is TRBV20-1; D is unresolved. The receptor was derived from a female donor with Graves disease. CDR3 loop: CSARDPLGGGSPLHF. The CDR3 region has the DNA TGCAGTGCTAGAGATCCTTTGGGTGGAGGGTCACCCCTCCACTTT.